Listed here are 14 T cell receptor beta chains from one sample, sequenced in a study of T cell responses to AZD1222 COVID-19 vaccine. Data came from immunoSEQ multiplex PCR; TCRdb stores just in-frame clones and leaves some out. This sample carries some 69,000 clones, 75% to 90% of them seen once, and the ten largest clones take roughly 23%. Source: peripheral blood, taken 28 days after the second AZD1222 dose. Receptor source: an adult who received the AZD1222 COVID-19 vaccine.

In the case of this clone: An end of the junction differs from the germline gene, which may be a read error. In nucleotides, the CDR3 is TGCGCCAGCAGTGATATGGGGAGCTTGGCCTTC. Protein product: CASSDMGSLAF. The chain recombines TRBV10-1 with TRBJ1-2; no clear D. This CDR3 comprises 11 residues. CDR1 is WNHNN and CDR2 is SYGVQD in the germline V gene (reference sequence).

This chain uses TRBV9 with TRBJ2-1, with unresolved D. The CDR3 contains 13 residues. CDR1 is SGDLS and CDR2 is YYNGEE in the germline V gene. The germline V and J ends were trimmed by 3 bases and 3 bases, with 7 bases remaining between them. The CDR3 DNA reads TGTGCCAGCAGCGGGATCGACTACAATGAGCAGTTCTTC. Translated: CASSGIDYNEQFF.

This chain joins TRBV11-2 and TRBJ2-1; perhaps D is TRBD1 or TRBD2 (5 bases each). Trimming took 2 bases from V and 2 from J, leaving 13 bases between them. The CDR3 has 16 residues. From germline, CDR1 is SGHAT and CDR2 FQNNGV. The CDR3 is CASSLTARGAYNEQFF. CDR3 bases: TGTGCCAGCAGCTTAACAGCAAGGGGAGCCTACAATGAGCAGTTCTTC.

V gene TRBV6-2 or TRBV6-3 combines with J gene TRBJ2-7; D unresolved. The CDR3 totals 17 residues. Trimming pared 2 bases from V and 0 bases from J, leaving 17 bases between. Germline CDR1 is MNHEY and CDR2 is SVGEGT. CDR3 DNA sequence: TGTGCCAGCAGTTACCACTCCCTGGCGCCGAGCTCCTACGAGCAGTACTTC. Its translation is CASSYHSLAPSSYEQYF.

This clone was counted a single time. The chain uses TRBV6-5 and TRBJ2-1; D uncertain. Trimming took off 0 bases at V and 5 bases at J, with 11 bases between the two ends. CDR3 length equals 15 residues. Looked up from germline, CDR1 is MNHEY and CDR2 is SVGAGI. The CDR3 region is CASSYSLGSNNEQFF. CDR3 nucleotide sequence: TGTGCCAGCAGTTACTCACTGGGATCGAACAATGAGCAGTTCTTC.

The rearrangement links TRBV5-5 to TRBJ2-7; either TRBD1 or TRBD2 may supply D (6 bases each). From germline, CDR1 is SGHKS and CDR2 YYEKEE (reference sequence). The CDR3 is made up of 17 amino acids. The V end was cut by 4 bases, the J end by 1 base, with 21 bases between. CDR3 DNA: TGTGCCAGCAGCCAGGCCCCCAGGGGAGGTTTGTCCTACGAGCAGTACTTC. Its translation: CASSQAPRGGLSYEQYF. The variable domain in full, completed from reference TRBV5-5 and TRBJ2-7, reads DAGVTQSPTHLIKTRGQQVTLRCSPISGHKSVSWYQQVLGQGPQFIFQYYEKEERGRGNFPDRFSARQFPNYSSELNVNALLLGDSALYLCASSQAPRGGLSYEQYFGPGTRLTVT.

The rearrangement joins TRBV4-1 to TRBJ2-7; 8 bases match TRBD2. The CDR3 consists of 15 residues. The V segment lost 0 bases and the J segment 4 bases; nucleotides outside the gene matches: 5. Germline V gives CDR1 MGHRA, CDR2 YSYEKL. CDR3 amino acids: CASSQEIAGPYEQYF. Here the CDR3 DNA reads TGCGCCAGCAGCCAAGAAATAGCGGGGCCTTACGAGCAGTACTTC.

The CDR3 DNA sequence: TGTGCCAGCAGCCCCCTCGGTGCCTTCTACAATGAGCAGTTCTTC. This encodes CASSPLGAFYNEQFF. The chain couples TRBV7-9 to TRBJ2-1; D ambiguous. There are 15 residues in the CDR3. Germline assignment: CDR1 SEHNR and CDR2 FQNEAQ (reference sequence). V was shortened by 5 bases and J by 3 bases, with 14 bases between the two germline ends.

The chain has TRBV29-1 and TRBJ2-1; 10 positions agree with TRBD2. The CDR3 is 18 residues long. With V trimmed by 2 bases and J by 0 bases, 10 bases remained unmatched. Germline loops: CDR1 SQVTM, CDR2 ANQGSEA. Here the CDR3 reads CSVEWASGRSSSYNEQFF. In DNA, the CDR3 is TGCAGCGTTGAATGGGCTAGCGGGAGAAGTAGCTCCTACAATGAGCAGTTCTTC.

The chain carries TRBV7-9 and TRBJ1-1; tentatively, D is TRBD1 (5 bases). V shed 2 bases and J shed 1 base, with 8 bases lying between them. Germline assignment: CDR1 SEHNR and CDR2 FQNEAQ (reference sequence). The CDR3 contains 14 residues. This CDR3 is CASSLPTENTEAFF. The DNA of the CDR3 is TGTGCCAGCAGCTTACCGACAGAGAACACTGAAGCTTTCTTT.

Here the CDR3 reads CASKGGTSISETQYF. In DNA, the CDR3 is TGTGCCAGCAAGGGGGGGACTAGCATCTCAGAGACCCAGTACTTC. The chain combines TRBV2 with TRBJ2-5; TRBD2 matches at 9 bases. This CDR3 spans 15 amino acids. CDR1 and CDR2 from the germline V gene are SNHLY and FYNNEI. V trimming: 7 bases; J trimming: 4 bases; junction bases outside the gene matches: 10.

The chain uses TRBV7-9 and TRBJ2-5; 9 nucleotides align to TRBD2. The V gene's germline CDR1 is SEHNR and CDR2 FQNEAQ (reference sequence). The CDR3 consists of 15 residues. Germline trimming cut 4 bases from V and 3 bases from J; bases unmatched to any gene: 6. The CDR3 nucleotides read TGTGCCAGCAGCTCTCAGCGGGGGGCTGAAGAGACCCAGTACTTC. Translated: CASSSQRGAEETQYF.

The rearrangement joins TRBV9 to TRBJ2-6; D call uncertain. The germline V and J ends were trimmed by 0 bases and 0 bases, with 4 bases remaining between them. Germline loops: CDR1 SGDLS, CDR2 YYNGEE. The CDR3 runs to 15 residues. The CDR3 region is CASSVDISGANVLTF. DNA of the CDR3: TGTGCCAGCAGCGTAGACATCTCTGGGGCCAACGTCCTGACTTTC.

This clone was recorded a few times. The V call is TRBV30, the J call TRBJ2-1, with D unresolved. This CDR3 has 16 residues. In germline, CDR1 is GTSNPN, CDR2 SVGIG (reference sequence). With 8 bases removed from V and 7 bases from J, the gap between germline ends came to 27 bases. CDR3 sequence (DNA): TGTGCCGTAGAGTCTGGGGTCTCCCCCTTCCGTAATGAGCAGTTCTTC. It encodes CAVESGVSPFRNEQFF.